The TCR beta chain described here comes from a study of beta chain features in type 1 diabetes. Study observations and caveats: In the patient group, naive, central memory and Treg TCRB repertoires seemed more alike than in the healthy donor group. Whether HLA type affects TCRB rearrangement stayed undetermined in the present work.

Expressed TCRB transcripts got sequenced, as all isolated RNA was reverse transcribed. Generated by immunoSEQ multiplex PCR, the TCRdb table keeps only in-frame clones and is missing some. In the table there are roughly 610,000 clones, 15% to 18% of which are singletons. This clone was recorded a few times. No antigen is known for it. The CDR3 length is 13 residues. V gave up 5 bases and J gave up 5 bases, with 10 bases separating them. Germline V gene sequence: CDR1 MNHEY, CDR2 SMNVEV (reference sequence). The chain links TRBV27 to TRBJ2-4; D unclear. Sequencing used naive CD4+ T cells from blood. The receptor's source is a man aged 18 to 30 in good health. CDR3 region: CASSPLTENIQYF. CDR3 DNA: TGTGCCAGCAGTCCCTTGACGGAAAACATTCAGTACTTC.